Listed below are T cell receptor beta chains from one sample, sequenced in a study of T-cell memory formation after mild COVID-19. TCRdb ran MiXCR on the 5' RACE reads and lists one entry per CDR3 protein. The profile shows roughly 250,000 distinct CDR3 sequences, 16% of them singletons. Sequencing was carried out using PBMCs or a T cell subset sorted from them (not recorded which). These receptors all come from a young man who had mild COVID-19 (a few samples of this study predate the infection). Cell type and time point are not known. Both conserved end residues are part of each CDR3. The D gene is left open where the match is weak. Not every row has a clone size; where given, it reads once, few, many or a size class.

d_call clone_size v_call cdr3_aa
. many TRBV12-3/TRBV12-4 CASSRGPYNEQFF
. . TRBV20-1 CSVEPKSSYEQYF
. . TRBV6-6 CATRQGGADTQYF
. few TRBV5-1 CASSPQGPAGELFF
. . TRBV5-1 CASRPGRGDYGYTF
. . TRBV6-5 CASKPGEWGYGYTF
. . TRBV2 CASSAFWAGELFF
. once TRBV20-1 CSAAPSDTQYF
. . TRBV7-2 CASSFLGDLRNTIYF
. . TRBV20-1 CSAGNSGWLDTEAFF
TRBD1 once TRBV5-5 CASRTGGIYNEQFF
. many TRBV12-3/TRBV12-4 CASSPGQGYGYTF
TRBD1 . TRBV7-8 CASTGRTGNNQPQHF
. few TRBV5-1 CASSLRTMGEAFF
. . TRBV18 CASSPPSSTDTQYF
TRBD1 . TRBV5-5 CASSPDGAGGSNLLHF
. . TRBV6-5 CASRGSWGSSTGELFF
. . TRBV2 CASRGGDRHGEAFF
. . TRBV4-2 CASTQRGLGTEAFF
TRBD1 . TRBV28 CASSLLWTGNSRRQPQHF
TRBD1 . TRBV20-1 CSARGDRGPGIQYF
. few TRBV5-6 CASTPTGRQTQYF
TRBD2 . TRBV7-9 CASSTAGEETQYF
. few TRBV5-1 CASSPEFSGANVLTF
. . TRBV20-1 CSFQFSGANVLTF
. few TRBV4-1 CASSFRMENTEAFF